This TCR beta chain was captured in a study of identical twins. Study results and caveats: Conclusions rested on cross-sectional statistics rather than following the same donors. Fewer insertions were carried by abundant cord blood beta clonotypes, but none was seen in memory repertoires. Models predicted less out-of-frame TCR alpha sharing in monozygotic twins than was found.

This clonotype was detected a few times. Its antigen is as yet unknown. Germline CDR1 MNHEY, CDR2 SVGAGI. The CDR3 extends over 11 amino acids. Trimming took off 8 bases at V and 4 bases at J, with 8 bases between the two ends. Through template switching, a universal primer site was introduced, and the cDNA contained unique molecular identifiers. MiXCR, run by TCRdb on the 5' RACE reads, gives a single entry per CDR3 protein. Of about 160,000 distinct CDR3 sequences listed, around 3.6% are singletons. The sample comprised memory T cells sorted from blood. The TCR was taken from a man aged 18-30 years in good health. J is TRBJ2-5 and V is TRBV6-5; the D is unclear. The CDR3 bases are TGTGCCAGCCGTGACTCAGAGACCCAGTACTTC. Translating it yields CASRDSETQYF.